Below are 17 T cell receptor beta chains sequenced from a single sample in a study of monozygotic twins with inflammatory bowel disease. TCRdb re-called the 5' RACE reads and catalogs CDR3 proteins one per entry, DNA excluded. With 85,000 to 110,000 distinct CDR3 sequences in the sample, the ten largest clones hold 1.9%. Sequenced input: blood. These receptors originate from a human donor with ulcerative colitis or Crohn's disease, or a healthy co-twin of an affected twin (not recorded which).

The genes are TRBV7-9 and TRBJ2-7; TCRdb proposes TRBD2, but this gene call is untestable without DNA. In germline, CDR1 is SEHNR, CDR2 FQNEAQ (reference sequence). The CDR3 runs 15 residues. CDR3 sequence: CASSKSGASSYEQYF.

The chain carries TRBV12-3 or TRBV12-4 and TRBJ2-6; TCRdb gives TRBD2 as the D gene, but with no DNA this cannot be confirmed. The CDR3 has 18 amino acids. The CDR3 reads CASSFLGQALSGANVLTF.

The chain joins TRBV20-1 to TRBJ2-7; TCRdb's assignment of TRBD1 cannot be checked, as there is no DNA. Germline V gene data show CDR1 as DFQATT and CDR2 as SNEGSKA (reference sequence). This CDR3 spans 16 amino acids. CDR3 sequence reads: CSATLKQGLWDYEQYF.

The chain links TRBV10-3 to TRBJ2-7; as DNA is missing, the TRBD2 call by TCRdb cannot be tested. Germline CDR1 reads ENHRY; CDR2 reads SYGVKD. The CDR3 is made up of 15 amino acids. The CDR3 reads CAISVGGTLSYEQYF.

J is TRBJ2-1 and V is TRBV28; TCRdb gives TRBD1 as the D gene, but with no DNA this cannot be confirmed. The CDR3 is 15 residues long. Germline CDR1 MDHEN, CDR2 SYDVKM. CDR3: CASSSPGQGPNEQFF.

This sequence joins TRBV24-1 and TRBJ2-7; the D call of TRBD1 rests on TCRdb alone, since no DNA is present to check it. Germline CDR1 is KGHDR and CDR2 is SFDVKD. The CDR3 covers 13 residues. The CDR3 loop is CATSDHTGDEQYF.

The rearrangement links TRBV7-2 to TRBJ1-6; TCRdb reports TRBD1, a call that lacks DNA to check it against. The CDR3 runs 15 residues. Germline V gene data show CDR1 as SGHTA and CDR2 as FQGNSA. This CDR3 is CASTPKGQGYSPLHF.

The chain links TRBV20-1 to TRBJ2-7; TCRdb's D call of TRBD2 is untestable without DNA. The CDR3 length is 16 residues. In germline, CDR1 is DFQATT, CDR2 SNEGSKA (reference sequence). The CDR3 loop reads CSASVIGLADTYEQYF.

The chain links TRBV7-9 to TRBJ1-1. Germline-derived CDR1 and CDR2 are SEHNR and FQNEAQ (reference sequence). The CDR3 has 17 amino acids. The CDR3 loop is CASSLAMGFRPNTEAFF.

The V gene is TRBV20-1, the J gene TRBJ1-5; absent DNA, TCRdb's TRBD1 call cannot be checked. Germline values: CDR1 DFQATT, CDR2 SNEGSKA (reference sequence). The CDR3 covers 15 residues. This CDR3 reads CSAREGGPGNQPQHF.

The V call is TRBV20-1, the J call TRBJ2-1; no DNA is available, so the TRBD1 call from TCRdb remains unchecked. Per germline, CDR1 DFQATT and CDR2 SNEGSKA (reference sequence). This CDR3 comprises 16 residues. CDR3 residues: CSARPNSQGARNEQFF.

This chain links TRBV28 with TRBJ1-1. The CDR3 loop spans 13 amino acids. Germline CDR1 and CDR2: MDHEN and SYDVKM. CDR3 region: CASKGSRNTEAFF. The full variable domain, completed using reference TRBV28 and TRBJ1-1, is DVKVTQSSRYLVKRTGEKVFLECVQDMDHENMFWYRQDPGLGLRLIYFSYDVKMKEKGDIPEGYSVSREKKERFSLILESASTNQTSMYLCASKGSRNTEAFFGQGTRLTVV.

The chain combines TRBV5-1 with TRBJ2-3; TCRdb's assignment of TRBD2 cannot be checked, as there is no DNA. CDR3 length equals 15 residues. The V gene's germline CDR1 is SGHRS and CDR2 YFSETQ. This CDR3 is CASSPLVTSTDTQYF.

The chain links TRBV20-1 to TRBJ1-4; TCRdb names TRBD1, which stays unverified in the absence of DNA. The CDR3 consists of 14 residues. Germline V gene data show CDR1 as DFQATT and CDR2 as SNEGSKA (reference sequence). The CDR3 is CSASTPTGTEKLFF.

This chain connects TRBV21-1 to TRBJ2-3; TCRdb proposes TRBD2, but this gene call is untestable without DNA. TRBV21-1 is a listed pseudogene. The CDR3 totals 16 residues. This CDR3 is CASSTGSGGVLDTQYF.

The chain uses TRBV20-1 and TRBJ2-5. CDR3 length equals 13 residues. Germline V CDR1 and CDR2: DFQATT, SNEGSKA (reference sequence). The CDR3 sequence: CSARDLSLETQYF.

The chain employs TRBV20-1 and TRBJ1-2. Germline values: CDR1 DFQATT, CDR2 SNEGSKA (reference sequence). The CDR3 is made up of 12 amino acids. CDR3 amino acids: CSALALHWGYTF.